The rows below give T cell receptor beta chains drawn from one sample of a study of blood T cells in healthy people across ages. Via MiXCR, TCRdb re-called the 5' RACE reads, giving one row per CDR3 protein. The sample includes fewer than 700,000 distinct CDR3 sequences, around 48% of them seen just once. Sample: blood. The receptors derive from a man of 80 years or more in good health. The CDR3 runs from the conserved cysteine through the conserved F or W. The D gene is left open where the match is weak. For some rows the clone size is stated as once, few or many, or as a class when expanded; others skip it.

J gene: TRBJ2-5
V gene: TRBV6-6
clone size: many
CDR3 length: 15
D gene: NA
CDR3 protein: CASSYRRDSQETQYF
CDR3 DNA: TGTGCCAGCAGTTACAGGAGGGACAGCCAAGAGACCCAGTACTTC

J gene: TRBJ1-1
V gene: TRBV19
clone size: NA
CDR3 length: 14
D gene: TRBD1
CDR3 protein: CASVPGTGNTEAFF
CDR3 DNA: TGTGCCAGTGTACCTGGGACAGGGAACACTGAAGCTTTCTTT

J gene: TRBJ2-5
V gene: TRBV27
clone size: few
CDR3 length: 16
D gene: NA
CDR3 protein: CARQGTPGLLQETQYF
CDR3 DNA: TGTGCCAGACAGGGGACACCGGGACTTCTACAAGAGACCCAGTACTTC

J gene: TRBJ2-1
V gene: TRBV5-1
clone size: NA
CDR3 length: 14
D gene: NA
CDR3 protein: CASKLGGRDNEQFF
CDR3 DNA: TGCGCCAGCAAGTTGGGTGGCAGGGACAATGAGCAGTTCTTC

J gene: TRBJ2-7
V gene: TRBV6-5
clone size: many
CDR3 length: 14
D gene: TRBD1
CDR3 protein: CASSWGQGGYEQYF
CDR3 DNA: TGTGCCAGCAGTTGGGGACAGGGTGGGTACGAGCAGTACTTC

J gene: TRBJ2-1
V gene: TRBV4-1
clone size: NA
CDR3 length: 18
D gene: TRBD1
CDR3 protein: CASSQQYRDRGFYDEQFF
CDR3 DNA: TGCGCCAGCAGCCAACAATACCGGGACAGGGGATTTTACGATGAGCAGTTCTTC

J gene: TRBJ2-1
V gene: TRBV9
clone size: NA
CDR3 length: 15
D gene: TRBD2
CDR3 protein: CASSVGGTRSNEQFF
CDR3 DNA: TGTGCCAGCAGCGTAGGGGGGACTAGGAGCAATGAGCAGTTCTTC

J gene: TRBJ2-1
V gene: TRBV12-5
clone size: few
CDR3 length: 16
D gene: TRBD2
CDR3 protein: CASGFNGGGYYNEQFF
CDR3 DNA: TGTGCTAGTGGTTTTAATGGCGGGGGGTATTACAATGAGCAGTTCTTC

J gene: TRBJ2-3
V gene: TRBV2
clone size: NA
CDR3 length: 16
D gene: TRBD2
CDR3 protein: CASSVATSGERNTQYF
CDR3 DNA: TGTGCCAGCAGTGTCGCGACTAGCGGGGAGCGGAATACGCAGTATTTT

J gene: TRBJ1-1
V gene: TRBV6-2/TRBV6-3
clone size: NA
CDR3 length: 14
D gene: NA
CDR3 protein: CASSSQNKNTEAFF
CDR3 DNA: TGTGCCAGCAGTTCCCAGAACAAGAACACTGAAGCTTTCTTT

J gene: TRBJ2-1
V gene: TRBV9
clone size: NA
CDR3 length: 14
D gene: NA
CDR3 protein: CASSVSEPRGEQFF
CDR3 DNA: TGTGCCAGCAGCGTATCTGAACCTAGAGGTGAGCAGTTCTTC

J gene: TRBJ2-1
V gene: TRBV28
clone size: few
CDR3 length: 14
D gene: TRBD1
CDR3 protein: CASSLDRYYNEQFF
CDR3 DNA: TGTGCCAGCAGTTTGGACAGGTACTACAATGAGCAGTTCTTC

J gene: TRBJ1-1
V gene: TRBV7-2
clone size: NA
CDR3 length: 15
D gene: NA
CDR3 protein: CASSSGSFMNTEAFF
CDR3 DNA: TGTGCCAGCAGCTCCGGGTCCTTCATGAACACTGAAGCTTTCTTT

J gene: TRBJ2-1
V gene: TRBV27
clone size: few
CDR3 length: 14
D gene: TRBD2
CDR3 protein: CATTAGASYNEQFF
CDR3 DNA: TGTGCCACCACAGCGGGGGCCTCTTACAATGAGCAGTTCTTC

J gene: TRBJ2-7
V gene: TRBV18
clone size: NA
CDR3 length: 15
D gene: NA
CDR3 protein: CASSPDAATSGEQYF
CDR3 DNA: TGTGCCAGCTCCCCGGACGCGGCGACCTCAGGGGAGCAGTACTTC

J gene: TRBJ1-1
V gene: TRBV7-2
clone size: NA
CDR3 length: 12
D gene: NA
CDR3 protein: CASSSDSVEAFF
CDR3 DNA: TGTGCCAGCAGTTCAGACAGCGTTGAAGCTTTCTTT

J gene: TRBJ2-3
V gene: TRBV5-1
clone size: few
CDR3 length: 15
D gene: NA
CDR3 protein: CASSLEAGSTDTQYF
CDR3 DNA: TGCGCCAGCAGCTTGGAGGCAGGGAGCACAGATACGCAGTATTTT

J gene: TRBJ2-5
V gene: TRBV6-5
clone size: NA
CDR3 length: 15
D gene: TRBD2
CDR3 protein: CASSAGTSGQETQYF
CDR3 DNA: TGTGCCAGCAGTGCTGGGACTAGCGGCCAAGAGACCCAGTACTTC

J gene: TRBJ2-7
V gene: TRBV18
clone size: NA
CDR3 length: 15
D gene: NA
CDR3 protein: CASSPRQIFEGEQYF
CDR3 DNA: TGTGCCAGCTCACCAAGACAGATCTTTGAAGGCGAGCAGTACTTC

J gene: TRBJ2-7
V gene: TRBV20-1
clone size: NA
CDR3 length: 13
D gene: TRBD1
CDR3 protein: CSATGQDNYEQYF
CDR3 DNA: TGCAGTGCTACGGGACAGGACAACTACGAGCAGTACTTC